The 25 T cell receptor beta chains below come from one sample, sequenced in a study of blood T cell repertoires in COVID-19. Clones were read by immunoSEQ multiplex PCR, and TCRdb kept only the in-frame ones, dropping some. The sample shows 200,000 to 300,000 clones, about four fifths of them seen only once. Sequencing input: peripheral blood. The receptors were gathered from a man aged 25 to 45 who had recovered from COVID-19.

This chain uses TRBV6-5 with TRBJ2-2; D is ambiguous. This CDR3 has 13 amino acids. The germline CDR1 and CDR2 sequences are MNHEY and SVGAGI. With 2 bases removed from V and 7 bases from J, the gap between germline ends came to 8 bases. CDR3 loop: CASSYGRSGELFF. CDR3 DNA sequence: TGTGCCAGCAGTTACGGCAGAAGCGGGGAGCTGTTTTTT.

This chain's CDR3 is CASTGGNTGELFF. The CDR3 DNA reads as TGTGCCAGTACAGGGGGCAACACCGGGGAGCTGTTTTTT. The chain has TRBV10-3 and TRBJ2-2; 9 positions match TRBD1. V lost 10 bases, J lost 2 bases, and 2 bases stayed unmatched. The CDR3 totals 13 residues. In germline, CDR1 is ENHRY, CDR2 SYGVKD.

The rearrangement links TRBV6-4 to TRBJ2-3; TRBD2 might be the D (7 bases). V was pared by 4 bases and J by 2 bases, with 10 bases between. Per germline, CDR1 MRHNA and CDR2 SNTAGT. CDR3 size: 14 residues. CDR3 DNA: TGTGCCAGCAGTGGCGGGGGCCACACAGATACGCAGTATTTT. Its translation is CASSGGGHTDTQYF.

The genes are TRBV6-2 or TRBV6-3 and TRBJ2-7; 9 positions agree with TRBD1. V gave up 3 bases and J gave up 6 bases; unmatched junction bases: 6. CDR3 length: 14 amino acids. Germline CDR1 and CDR2: MNHEY and SVGEGT. The CDR3: CASSYHRTGVEQYV. In DNA, the CDR3 is TGTGCCAGCAGTTATCATCGGACAGGGGTCGAGCAGTACGTC.

This clone has a handful of counts. The chain couples TRBV25-1 to TRBJ1-5; 7 bases line up with TRBD1. The CDR3 length is 17 residues. After removal of 2 bases from V and 0 bases from J, the junction contained 7 bases not matched to a gene. Germline loops: CDR1 MGHDK, CDR2 SYGVNS. Here the CDR3 DNA reads TGTGCCAGCAGTGAAAAAGGGGACAGAAATAGCAATCAGCCCCAGCATTTT. Translating it yields CASSEKGDRNSNQPQHF. The whole variable domain, remainder taken from reference TRBV25-1 and TRBJ1-5, is EADIYQTPRYLVIGTGKKITLECSQTMGHDKMYWYQQDPGMELHLIHYSYGVNSTEKGDLSSESTVSRIRTEHFPLTLESARPSHTSQYLCASSEKGDRNSNQPQHFGDGTRLSIL.

The chain links TRBV13 to TRBJ2-1; 12 bases are a match to TRBD2. This CDR3 contains 19 residues. Per germline, CDR1 PRHDT and CDR2 FYEKMQ (reference sequence). V gave up 6 bases and J gave up 5 bases; unmatched junction bases: 17. CDR3 residues: CASSLTGYTSGGPHNEQFF. The CDR3 DNA is TGTGCCAGCAGTCTTACAGGGTATACTAGCGGGGGGCCGCACAATGAGCAGTTCTTC.

Here the CDR3 reads CASSVGALTEAFF. CDR3 nucleotide sequence: TGTGCCAGCAGCGTAGGGGCTCTCACTGAAGCTTTCTTT. The chain recombines TRBV9 with TRBJ1-1; D is unclear. Germline values: CDR1 SGDLS, CDR2 YYNGEE. The V end was cut by 0 bases, the J end by 4 bases, with 7 bases between. This CDR3 contains 13 residues.

The genes are TRBV6-1 and TRBJ1-2; D unresolved. Germline CDR1 is MNHNS and CDR2 is SASEGT. The CDR3 spans 14 residues. With 0 bases removed from V and 6 bases from J, the gap between germline ends came to 11 bases. The CDR3, as DNA: TGTGCCAGCAGTGAAGCGCGGCATCCGAATGGCTACACCTTC. This codes for CASSEARHPNGYTF.

As regards this clone: One junction end does not reproduce the germline sequence, and a read error may be involved. This rearrangement joins TRBV6-5 to TRBJ2-6; 7 bases align to TRBD2. From germline, CDR1 is MNHEY and CDR2 SVGAGI. The CDR3 spans 16 residues. The CDR3 DNA reads as TGTGCCAGCAGTAACTCGGGGGGAGCGGGGGCCAACGTCCTGACTTTC. Its translation is CASSNSGGAGANVLTF.

Comment on this clone: The sample holds other DNA sequences that translate to the same CDR3. The chain combines TRBV27 with TRBJ2-2; D gene unclear. The CDR3 has 13 residues. Germline CDR1 is MNHEY and CDR2 is SMNVEV (reference sequence). Trimming left V 4 bases short and J 1 base short, with 4 bases between. The CDR3 region is CASSSLNTGELFF. The CDR3 DNA is TGTGCCAGCAGTTCATTGAACACCGGGGAGCTGTTTTTT.

The rearrangement links TRBV2 to TRBJ2-3; possibly TRBD1 for D (8 bases). The CDR3 is 18 amino acids. The ends were cut back, 10 bases at V and 4 bases at J, with 30 bases in the middle. Looked up from germline, CDR1 is SNHLY and CDR2 is FYNNEI. The CDR3 nucleotides are TGTGCCACTCTCAGGGGGCTTGGATCAGCGGGGAGACCAGATACGCAGTATTTT. This codes for CATLRGLGSAGRPDTQYF.

The genes are TRBV27 and TRBJ2-6, with D hard to call. Trimming took 5 bases from V and 0 from J, leaving 5 bases between them. Germline V gene lookup returns CDR1 MNHEY and CDR2 SMNVEV (reference sequence). This CDR3 contains 14 residues. CDR3 residues: CASSPTSGANVLTF. In nucleotides, the CDR3 is TGTGCCAGCAGTCCTACCTCTGGGGCCAACGTCCTGACTTTC.

The V gene is TRBV2, the J gene TRBJ2-7, with D possibly matching TRBD2 (5 bases). In germline, CDR1 is SNHLY, CDR2 FYNNEI. Trimming cost V 6 bases and J 4 bases, with 16 bases left between them. The CDR3 loop spans 14 amino acids. The CDR3 DNA reads TGTGCCAGCAGCGAGGTGTCGGGAATGTACGAGCAGTACTTC. Translation gives CASSEVSGMYEQYF.

The CDR3 reads CASGTSGGADTQYF. The CDR3 DNA sequence: TGTGCTAGTGGGACTAGCGGGGGGGCGGATACGCAGTATTTT. The chain joins TRBV12-5 to TRBJ2-3; 14 bases fit TRBD2. J lost 6 bases, V lost 6 bases, and 2 bases had no gene match. The CDR3 consists of 14 residues. Germline lookup yields CDR1 LGHNT and CDR2 FRNRAP.

The V gene is TRBV3-1 (or the pseudogene TRBV3-2), the J gene TRBJ1-5, with 11 bases fitting TRBD1. This CDR3 has 16 residues. V was pared by 1 base and J by 5 bases, with 4 bases of the junction left unmatched. Germline V gene sequence: CDR1 LGHDT, CDR2 YNNKEL (reference sequence). CDR3 DNA: TGTGCCAGCAGCCAAGGCCGGGACAGGGGGGATCAGCCCCAGCATTTT. Its translation is CASSQGRDRGDQPQHF.

The genes are TRBV6-5 and TRBJ2-1; TRBD1 aligns across 7 bases. With V trimmed by 7 bases and J by 9 bases, 9 bases remained unmatched. Germline V lookup: CDR1 MNHEY, CDR2 SVGAGI. The CDR3 is 13 residues long. The CDR3 sequence: CASIEGDRSEQFF. DNA for the CDR3: TGTGCCAGCATCGAGGGGGACAGAAGTGAGCAGTTCTTC.

This chain links TRBV7-2 with TRBJ1-2; no clear D gene. Germline V gene data show CDR1 as SGHTA and CDR2 as FQGNSA. CDR3 length: 12 amino acids. Trimming took 7 bases from V and 3 from J, leaving 9 bases between them. CDR3 nucleotides: TGTGCCAGCAATAGGAGAGACTATGGCTACACCTTC. Residues: CASNRRDYGYTF.

The chain has TRBV5-1 and TRBJ2-1, with D perhaps matching TRBD2 (5 bases). This CDR3 is built from 15 residues. The germline V and J ends were trimmed by 4 bases and 0 bases, with 11 bases remaining between them. Germline-derived CDR1 and CDR2 are SGHRS and YFSETQ. The DNA of the CDR3 is TGCGCCAGCAGCCCGAATGCGGGCTCCTACAATGAGCAGTTCTTC. Translating it yields CASSPNAGSYNEQFF.

The CDR3 is CASSTDRRTEAFF. In nucleotides, the CDR3 is TGTGCCAGCAGTACTGACAGGAGGACTGAAGCTTTCTTT. The chain employs TRBV6-5 and TRBJ1-1, with D perhaps TRBD1 (6 bases). Germline loops: CDR1 MNHEY, CDR2 SVGAGI. V shed 5 bases and J shed 5 bases, with 12 bases lying between them. The CDR3 is made up of 13 amino acids.

The chain carries TRBV4-1 and TRBJ2-3; 8 nucleotides line up with TRBD2. V was pared by 4 bases and J by 2 bases, with 14 bases of the junction left unmatched. The germline V gene has CDR1 MGHRA and CDR2 YSYEKL. CDR3 length equals 18 residues. Here the CDR3 reads CASSRVFSGVDNTDTQYF. CDR3 DNA: TGCGCCAGCAGCCGTGTATTTAGCGGGGTCGATAACACAGATACGCAGTATTTT.

CDR3 nucleotides: TGTGCCAGCAGCATCCCCGCGGGGAGCATCTCTGGAAACACCATATATTTT. Protein sequence: CASSIPAGSISGNTIYF. The rearrangement uses TRBV7-9 and TRBJ1-3; the D is unclear. The CDR3 covers 17 residues. In germline, CDR1 is SEHNR, CDR2 FQNEAQ (reference sequence). V lost 5 bases to trimming and J lost 0 bases, with 17 bases between them.

The rearrangement uses TRBV19 and TRBJ1-5; tentative D call: TRBD1 (5 bases). Per germline, CDR1 LNHDA and CDR2 SQIVND (reference sequence). V lost 5 bases and J 6 bases, leaving 20 bases between the germline ends. The CDR3 is made up of 16 amino acids. The CDR3 nucleotides read TGTGCCAGTAGTGCGATGGGGGGGAGGTTTTTTCAGCCCCAGCATTTT. Translated: CASSAMGGRFFQPQHF.

This rearrangement joins TRBV19 to TRBJ2-6; 9 bases align to TRBD1. With V trimmed by 6 bases and J by 1 base, 7 bases remained unmatched. Germline V gene sequence: CDR1 LNHDA, CDR2 SQIVND (reference sequence). This CDR3 spans 17 amino acids. CDR3 sequence reads: CASSTGGVVSGANVLTF. DNA for the CDR3: TGTGCCAGTAGCACAGGGGGCGTTGTTTCTGGGGCCAACGTCCTGACTTTC. The full variable domain, in which reference TRBV19 and TRBJ2-6 provide the parts outside the CDR3, is DGGITQSPKYLFRKEGQNVTLSCEQNLNHDAMYWYRQDPGQGLRLIYYSQIVNDFQKGDIAEGYSVSREKKESFPLTVTSAQKNPTAFYLCASSTGGVVSGANVLTFGAGSRLTVL.

The rearrangement joins TRBV10-2 to TRBJ2-5; tentatively, D is TRBD2 (5 bases). V lost 3 bases to trimming and J lost 5 bases, with 16 bases between them. The CDR3 spans 15 residues. CDR1 WSHSY and CDR2 SAAADI come from the germline V gene. CDR3 sequence reads: CASSDWRGRGETQYF. Here the CDR3 DNA reads TGCGCCAGCAGTGATTGGAGAGGGCGTGGGGAGACCCAGTACTTC.

The chain joins TRBV28 to TRBJ2-5; tentative D call: TRBD1 (5 bases). The V gene lost 5 bases and the J gene lost 5 bases, with 9 bases spanning the gap. Germline V CDR1 and CDR2: MDHEN, SYDVKM. This CDR3 has 12 residues. CDR3 sequence: CASSQGWETQYF. Here the CDR3 DNA reads TGTGCCAGCAGTCAGGGTTGGGAGACCCAGTACTTC.